This T cell receptor beta chain comes out of a study of blood T cell repertoires in COVID-19. In the study overall: Donors in the United States, Italy and Spain gave samples during acute or convalescent COVID-19. Sample material is recorded as cDNA or gDNA derived from T cells, B-cell-depleted T cells, or PBMCs.

The ends lost 0 bases at V and 0 bases at J; junction bases unmatched: 3. The CDR3 sequence is 16 residues long. Germline CDR1 SGHRS, CDR2 YFSETQ. Authors' analysis steps: Reference gene primers were amplified, and this amplification served to estimate nucleated cell counts. Data came from immunoSEQ multiplex PCR; TCRdb stores just in-frame clones and leaves some out. V, J and clone size are taken as reported in that table, and D and trimming were inferred from the DNA itself. The profile shows around 110,000 clones, around 88% of them singletons. The sequenced sample consisted of peripheral blood. The clonotype originates from a middle-aged man with active or convalescent COVID-19. The rearrangement links TRBV5-1 to TRBJ2-1; 7 bases fit TRBD1. In nucleotides, the CDR3 is TGCGCCAGCAGCTTGGCGGGACAGAGCTCCTACAATGAGCAGTTCTTC. It translates to CASSLAGQSSYNEQFF.